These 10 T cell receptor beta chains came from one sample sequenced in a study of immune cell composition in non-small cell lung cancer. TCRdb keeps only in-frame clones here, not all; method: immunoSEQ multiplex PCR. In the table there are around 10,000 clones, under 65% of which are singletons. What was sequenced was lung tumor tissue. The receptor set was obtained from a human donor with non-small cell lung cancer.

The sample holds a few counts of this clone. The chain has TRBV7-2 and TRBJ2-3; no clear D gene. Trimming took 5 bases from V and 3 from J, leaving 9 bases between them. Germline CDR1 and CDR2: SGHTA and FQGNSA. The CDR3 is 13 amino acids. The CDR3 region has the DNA TGTGCCAGCAGCACCCCACTAACAGATACGCAGTATTTT. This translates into CASSTPLTDTQYF.

The CDR3 sequence: CASSSSGWGGKNIQYF. CDR3 nucleotide sequence: TGTGCCAGCAGCTCGAGCGGGTGGGGTGGCAAAAACATTCAGTACTTC. V and J are TRBV7-2 and TRBJ2-4; perhaps TRBD2 as D (6 bases). Germline assignment: CDR1 SGHTA and CDR2 FQGNSA. The CDR3 is 16 amino acids. V lost 4 bases to trimming and J lost 3 bases, with 16 bases between them.

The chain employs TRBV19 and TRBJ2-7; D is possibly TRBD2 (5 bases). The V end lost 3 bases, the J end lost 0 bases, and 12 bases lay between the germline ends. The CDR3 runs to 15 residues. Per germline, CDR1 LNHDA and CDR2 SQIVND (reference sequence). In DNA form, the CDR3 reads TGTGCCAGTAGTATCGGACTTTCGAGCTCCTACGAGCAGTACTTC. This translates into CASSIGLSSSYEQYF. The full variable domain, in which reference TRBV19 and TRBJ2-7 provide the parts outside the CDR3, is DGGITQSPKYLFRKEGQNVTLSCEQNLNHDAMYWYRQDPGQGLRLIYYSQIVNDFQKGDIAEGYSVSREKKESFPLTVTSAQKNPTAFYLCASSIGLSSSYEQYFGPGTRLTVT.

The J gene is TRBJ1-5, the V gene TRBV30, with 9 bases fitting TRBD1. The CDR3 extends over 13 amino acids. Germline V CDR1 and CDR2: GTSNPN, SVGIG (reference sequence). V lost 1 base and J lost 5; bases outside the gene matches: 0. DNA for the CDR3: TGTGCCTGGAGTGGGACAGGGGATCAGCCCCAGCATTTT. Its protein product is CAWSGTGDQPQHF.

The chain's CDR3 is CASSAQVSSGNTIYF. The CDR3 coding sequence is TGTGCCAGCAGCGCACAGGTCTCCTCTGGAAACACCATATATTTT. The chain recombines TRBV9 with TRBJ1-3, with D maybe TRBD1 (5 bases). Looked up from germline, CDR1 is SGDLS and CDR2 is YYNGEE. The CDR3 totals 15 residues. The ends were cut back, 3 bases at V and 0 bases at J, with 10 bases in the middle.

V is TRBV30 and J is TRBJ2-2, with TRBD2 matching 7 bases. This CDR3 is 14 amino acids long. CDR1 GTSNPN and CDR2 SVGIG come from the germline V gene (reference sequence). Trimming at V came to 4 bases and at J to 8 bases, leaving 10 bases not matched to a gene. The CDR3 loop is CAWNPGLVMGELFF. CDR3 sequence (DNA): TGTGCCTGGAATCCCGGACTAGTGATGGGGGAGCTGTTTTTT.

DNA for the CDR3: TGTGCCAGCTCACCAAACGAACGGGGCGAGCAGTACTTC. The encoded protein is CASSPNERGEQYF. The chain couples TRBV18 to TRBJ2-7; possible D gene TRBD2, 5 bases. Trimming left V 2 bases short and J 6 bases short, with 11 bases between. The CDR3 runs 13 residues. Germline CDR1 and CDR2: KGHSH and LQKENI.

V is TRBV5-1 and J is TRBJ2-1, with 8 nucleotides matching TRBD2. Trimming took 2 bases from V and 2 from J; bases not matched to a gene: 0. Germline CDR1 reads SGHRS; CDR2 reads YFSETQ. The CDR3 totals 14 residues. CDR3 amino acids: CASSFSGAYNEQFF. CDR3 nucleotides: TGCGCCAGCAGCTTTAGCGGGGCCTACAATGAGCAGTTCTTC.

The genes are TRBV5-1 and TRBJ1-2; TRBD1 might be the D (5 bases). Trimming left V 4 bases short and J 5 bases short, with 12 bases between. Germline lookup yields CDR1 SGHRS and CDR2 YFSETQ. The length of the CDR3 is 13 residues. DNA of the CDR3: TGCGCCAGCAGCGTGGACATCAGTTATGGCTACACCTTC. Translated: CASSVDISYGYTF.

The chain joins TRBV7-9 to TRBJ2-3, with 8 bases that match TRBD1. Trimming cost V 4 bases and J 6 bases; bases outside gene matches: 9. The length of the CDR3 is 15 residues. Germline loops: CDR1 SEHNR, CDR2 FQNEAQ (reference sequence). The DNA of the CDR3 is TGTGCCAGCAGCTCTTGGCAGGGGGCAGGGGATACGCAGTATTTT. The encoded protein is CASSSWQGAGDTQYF.